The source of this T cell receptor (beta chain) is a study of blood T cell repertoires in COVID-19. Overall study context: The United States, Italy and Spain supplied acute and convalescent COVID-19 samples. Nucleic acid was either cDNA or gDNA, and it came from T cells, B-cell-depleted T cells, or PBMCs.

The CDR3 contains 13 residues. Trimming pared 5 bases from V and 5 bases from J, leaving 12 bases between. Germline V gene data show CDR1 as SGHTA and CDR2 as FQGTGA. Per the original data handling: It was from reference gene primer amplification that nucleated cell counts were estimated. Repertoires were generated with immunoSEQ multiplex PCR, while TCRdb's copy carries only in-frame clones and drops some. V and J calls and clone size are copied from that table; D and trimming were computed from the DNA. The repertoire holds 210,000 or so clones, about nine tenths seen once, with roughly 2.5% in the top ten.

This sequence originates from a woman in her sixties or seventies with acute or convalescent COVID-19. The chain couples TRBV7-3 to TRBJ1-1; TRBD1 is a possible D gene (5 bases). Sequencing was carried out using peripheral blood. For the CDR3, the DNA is TGTGCCAGCAGCCAAACGCAGGGAACTGAAGCTTTCTTT. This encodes CASSQTQGTEAFF. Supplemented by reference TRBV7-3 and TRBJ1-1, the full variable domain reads GAGVSQTPSNKVTEKGKYVELRCDPISGHTALYWYRQSLGQGPEFLIYFQGTGAADDSGLPNDRFFAVRPEGSVSTLKIQRTERGDSAVYLCASSQTQGTEAFFGQGTRLTVV.